What follows are 24 T cell receptor beta chains derived from one specimen sequenced in a study of beta chain features in type 1 diabetes. Of the isolated RNA, all was reverse transcribed, and so the sequenced material was expressed TCRB transcripts. Libraries were prepared by immunoSEQ multiplex PCR; TCRdb keeps only in-frame clonotypes and omits some of them. Of hundreds of thousands of clones in the sample, more than 11% were seen once. Sequencing used naive CD4+ T cells from blood. These receptors originate from a man aged 30 to 45 in good health.

The V and J genes are TRBV7-8 and TRBJ1-2, with 8 bases that match TRBD1. The CDR3 has 13 residues. After removal of 3 bases from V and 4 bases from J, the junction contained 1 base not matched to a gene. Germline CDR1 and CDR2: SGHVS and FQNEAQ. CDR3 nucleotide sequence: TGTGCCAGCAGCTTGGACAGGGTCTATGGCTACACCTTC. This encodes CASSLDRVYGYTF.

This clone appeared a few times. The V and J genes are TRBV29-1 and TRBJ1-3; D perhaps matches TRBD1 (5 bases). Per the germline V gene, CDR1 is SQVTM and CDR2 is ANQGSEA. The CDR3 is made up of 13 amino acids. V was clipped by 4 bases and J by 0 bases, with 7 bases between them. In nucleotides, the CDR3 is TGCAGCGTTGCGGGGGGCTCTGGAAACACCATATATTTT. It yields the protein CSVAGGSGNTIYF.

This clone occurred a few times. The chain uses TRBV11-2 and TRBJ2-1; unclear D gene. Trimming took 1 base from V and 8 from J, leaving 3 bases between them. Germline V gives CDR1 SGHAT, CDR2 FQNNGV. CDR3 length: 11 residues. CDR3: CASSLAYEQFF. The CDR3 DNA reads TGTGCCAGCAGCTTAGCGTATGAGCAGTTCTTC.

The chain employs TRBV25-1 and TRBJ1-6, with no clear D. This CDR3 comprises 15 residues. From germline, CDR1 is MGHDK and CDR2 SYGVNS. Trimming removed 1 base at V and 1 base at J, with 5 bases between. The CDR3 DNA follows: TGTGCCAGCAGTGAATCATGGTCCTATAATTCACCCCTCCACTTT. Translating it yields CASSESWSYNSPLHF.

This clone has a handful of counts. The chain joins TRBV6-5 to TRBJ2-1, with unresolved D. Deletions cut 0 bases from V and 5 bases from J, with 14 bases between. This CDR3 is 16 amino acids long. Per the germline V gene, CDR1 is MNHEY and CDR2 is SVGAGI. CDR3 sequence: CASSYSGSLYNNEQFF. The CDR3 DNA is TGTGCCAGCAGTTACTCGGGCAGCCTATATAACAATGAGCAGTTCTTC.

The CDR3 DNA follows: TGCAGCGTCACCGGGACTAGCCTCGATACGCAGTATTTT. The encoded protein is CSVTGTSLDTQYF. This chain joins TRBV29-1 and TRBJ2-3; 9 nucleotides align to TRBD2. Trimming at V came to 6 bases and at J to 6 bases, leaving 7 bases not matched to a gene. The germline CDR1 and CDR2 sequences are SQVTM and ANQGSEA. This CDR3 is built from 13 residues.

In its sample, this clone was seen a few times. The chain joins TRBV5-4 to TRBJ1-4; maybe TRBD1 (5 bases). The CDR3 is 14 residues long. Germline V CDR1 and CDR2: SGHNT, YYREEE (reference sequence). V was shortened by 2 bases and J by 6 bases, with 11 bases between the two germline ends. DNA of the CDR3: TGTGCCAGCAGCTTTGGGGGTGAGGATGAAAAACTGTTTTTT. This codes for CASSFGGEDEKLFF. The full variable domain, its missing parts supplied by reference TRBV5-4 and TRBJ1-4, is ETGVTQSPTHLIKTRGQQVTLRCSSQSGHNTVSWYQQALGQGPQFIFQYYREEENGRGNFPPRFSGLQFPNYSSELNVNALELDDSALYLCASSFGGEDEKLFFGSGTQLSVL.

The V gene is TRBV10-3, the J gene TRBJ2-2; the D call may be TRBD1 or TRBD2 (6 bases each). The V end lost 0 bases, the J end lost 6 bases, and 11 bases lay between the germline ends. CDR3 length: 15 residues. Germline-derived CDR1 and CDR2 are ENHRY and SYGVKD. As DNA, the CDR3 is TGTGCCATCAGTGAGTCGCCAGGGGAGGCCGGGGAGCTGTTTTTT. Its protein product is CAISESPGEAGELFF.

This clone was observed a few times. The chain is built from TRBV4-3 and TRBJ2-3; maybe TRBD1 (6 bases). The CDR3 extends over 14 amino acids. Trimming left V 5 bases short and J 2 bases short, with 11 bases between. The germline gives CDR1 LGHNA, CDR2 YSLEER. CDR3 in amino acids: CASSGGGSTDTQYF. Here the CDR3 DNA reads TGCGCCAGCAGCGGGGGCGGTTCCACAGATACGCAGTATTTT.

The CDR3 is CSVGLLGRGGYTF. The CDR3 region has the DNA TGCAGCGTTGGCTTGCTGGGACGGGGTGGCTACACCTTC. V gene TRBV29-1 combines with J gene TRBJ1-2; weak D call: TRBD1 (5 bases). With 4 bases removed from V and 7 bases from J, the gap between germline ends came to 16 bases. The germline V gene has CDR1 SQVTM and CDR2 ANQGSEA. This CDR3 region has 13 residues.

The V gene is TRBV27, the J gene TRBJ1-2; 7 nucleotides agree with TRBD1. Trimming cost V 5 bases and J 4 bases; bases outside gene matches: 7. The germline gives CDR1 MNHEY, CDR2 SMNVEV (reference sequence). The CDR3 covers 14 residues. The CDR3 bases are TGTGCCAGCAGTCCGCTTGACAGGGTCTATGGCTACACCTTC. Translation gives CASSPLDRVYGYTF.

The chain carries TRBV10-3 and TRBJ1-1; 7 nucleotides align to TRBD1. The germline V gene has CDR1 ENHRY and CDR2 SYGVKD. The CDR3 is 14 residues long. The junction had 5 bases not matched to a gene; V was cut back by 4 bases and J by 3 bases. This CDR3 reads CAISVRGGDTEAFF. CDR3 nucleotides: TGTGCCATCAGTGTCCGAGGGGGCGACACTGAAGCTTTCTTT.

This clone was seen only a few times. The J gene is TRBJ2-1, the V gene TRBV18; perhaps D is TRBD1 or TRBD2 (5 bases each). V was trimmed by 0 bases and J by 2 bases, leaving 11 bases between them. The length of the CDR3 is 16 residues. CDR1 is KGHSH, CDR2 LQKENI, per germline. CDR3 bases: TGTGCCAGCTCACCACCGACAGAGGGCCCCTACAATGAGCAGTTCTTC. Amino acid sequence: CASSPPTEGPYNEQFF.

The chain links TRBV4-3 to TRBJ2-7; possible D gene TRBD1, 6 bases. Trimming cost V 2 bases and J 6 bases, with 11 bases left between them. This CDR3 comprises 13 residues. Germline values: CDR1 LGHNA, CDR2 YSLEER. For the CDR3, the DNA is TGCGCCAGCAGCCAAAAACAGGGTGGCGAGCAGTACTTC. Translating it yields CASSQKQGGEQYF.

This chain connects TRBV5-1 to TRBJ2-1; D possibly corresponds to TRBD1 (6 bases). V was trimmed by 4 bases and J by 14 bases, leaving 16 bases between them. The V gene's germline CDR1 is SGHRS and CDR2 YFSETQ. The CDR3 covers 12 residues. CDR3 amino acids: CASSPAGAPEFF. The CDR3 coding sequence is TGCGCCAGCAGCCCTGCAGGGGCCCCGGAGTTCTTC. The full variable domain, completed using reference TRBV5-1 and TRBJ2-1, is KAGVTQTPRYLIKTRGQQVTLSCSPISGHRSVSWYQQTPGQGLQFLFEYFSETQRNKGNFPGRFSGRQFSNSRSEMNVSTLELGDSALYLCASSPAGAPEFFGPGTRLTVL.

The CDR3 sequence is CASSQDRLVTGELFF. The CDR3 DNA is TGCGCCAGCAGCCAAGATCGACTAGTCACCGGGGAGCTGTTTTTT. The gene calls are TRBV4-3 and TRBJ2-2, with D perhaps matching TRBD2 (6 bases). The CDR3 consists of 15 residues. Between the trimmed V and J ends, which lost 0 bases and 4 bases, there was a span of 9 bases. Germline CDR1 and CDR2: LGHNA and YSLEER.

This clone occurred a few times. This rearrangement joins TRBV18 to TRBJ2-1, with TRBD2 identical over 8 bases. After removal of 3 bases from V and 15 bases from J, the junction contained 10 bases not matched to a gene. CDR1 is KGHSH, CDR2 LQKENI, per germline. CDR3 length: 13 residues. DNA for the CDR3: TGTGCCAGCTCACCGACCTCCAGCGGGGGACCGTTCTTC. Translated, it gives CASSPTSSGGPFF.

Written as DNA, the CDR3 is TGTGCCAGCGGGACAGAGAGAGATCAGCCCCAGCATTTT. This encodes CASGTERDQPQHF. V usage is TRBV2 and J usage is TRBJ1-5, with TRBD1 matching 7 bases. V gave up 8 bases and J gave up 5 bases; unmatched junction bases: 6. The CDR3 has 13 amino acids. The germline gives CDR1 SNHLY, CDR2 FYNNEI.

The table lists this clone with a few counts. The V call is TRBV7-2, the J call TRBJ2-5; D gene ambiguous. V was shortened by 5 bases and J by 5 bases, with 12 bases between the two germline ends. CDR1 and CDR2 from the germline V gene are SGHTA and FQGNSA. The CDR3 is made up of 13 amino acids. CDR3 DNA: TGTGCCAGCAGCCTCGTCTTTAGGGAGACCCAGTACTTC. Residues: CASSLVFRETQYF.

The V call is TRBV29-1, the J call TRBJ2-1; no definite D call. Germline assignment: CDR1 SQVTM and CDR2 ANQGSEA. The CDR3 spans 14 residues. V lost 4 bases and J 0 bases, leaving 10 bases between the germline ends. CDR3 nucleotide sequence: TGCAGCGTTGTTGCAGATACCTCCTACAATGAGCAGTTCTTC. Translation gives CSVVADTSYNEQFF.

This clone was seen a handful of times. The chain joins TRBV6-5 to TRBJ2-7; tentatively, D is TRBD2 (6 bases). In germline, CDR1 is MNHEY, CDR2 SVGAGI. There are 13 residues in the CDR3. Between the trimmed V and J ends, which lost 5 bases and 5 bases, there was a span of 13 bases. Here the CDR3 DNA reads TGTGCCAGCAGTAGGGGCGAGCGGGACGAGCAGTACTTC. It translates to CASSRGERDEQYF.

This chain uses TRBV9 with TRBJ1-2; D remains ambiguous. V gave up 0 bases and J gave up 0 bases, with 18 bases separating them. The germline gives CDR1 SGDLS, CDR2 YYNGEE. The CDR3 covers 18 residues. CDR3 sequence: CASSVEARLDVANYGYTF. The CDR3 DNA reads as TGTGCCAGCAGCGTAGAAGCCCGCCTGGACGTAGCTAACTATGGCTACACCTTC.

In this sample, this clone turned up a few times. V usage is TRBV30 and J usage is TRBJ1-2, with no clear D. The germline CDR1 and CDR2 sequences are GTSNPN and SVGIG (reference sequence). The CDR3 loop spans 13 amino acids. V lost 1 base and J lost 4, with 10 bases in between. CDR3: CAWSGTELYGYTF. The CDR3 DNA follows: TGTGCCTGGAGTGGGACTGAGCTCTATGGCTACACCTTC. Looking up the rest from reference TRBV30 and TRBJ1-2 gives the full variable domain: SQTIHQWPATLVQPVGSPLSLECTVEGTSNPNLYWYRQAAGRGLQLLFYSVGIGQISSEVPQNLSASRPQDRQFILSSKKLLLSDSGFYLCAWSGTELYGYTFGSGTRLTVV.

This clone was counted between two and nine times. V and J are TRBV11-2 and TRBJ2-5; maybe TRBD2 (6 bases). CDR1 SGHAT and CDR2 FQNNGV come from the germline V gene. CDR3 length: 14 residues. Deletions cut 5 bases from V and 5 bases from J, with 15 bases between. The DNA of the CDR3 is TGTGCCAGCAGCGGGGAGGTTAAGGTCGAGACCCAGTACTTC. This translates into CASSGEVKVETQYF.